These T cell receptor beta chains were read from a single sample in a study of cytomegalovirus exposure and HLA in healthy donors. Some clones are missing from TCRdb's copy, which holds only in-frame ones; the method was immunoSEQ multiplex PCR. In the table there are a few hundred thousand clones, about 80% of which are singletons. The sequenced sample consisted of PBMCs. These receptor sequences come from a woman aged 25 to 39 in good health and CMV-seronegative. Both conserved end residues are part of each CDR3. A D gene is named only where the DNA matches it firmly. Only some rows state a clone size, as once, few, many or a class for expanded clones.

abundance: NA; d_gene: TRBD2; j_gene: TRBJ2-2; v_gene: TRBV19; CDR3aa: CASSKDGGAGGTGELFF; CDR3nt: TGTGCCAGTAGTAAAGATGGTGGGGCGGGGGGAACCGGGGAGCTGTTTTTT
abundance: NA; d_gene: NA; j_gene: TRBJ1-3; v_gene: TRBV27; CDR3aa: CASSLSYLPRGVYSGNTIYF; CDR3nt: TGTGCCAGCAGTTTATCGTATCTCCCCCGGGGAGTATACTCTGGAAACACCATATATTTT
abundance: NA; d_gene: NA; j_gene: TRBJ2-1; v_gene: TRBV27; CDR3aa: CASSFGGTYNEQFF; CDR3nt: TGTGCCAGCAGTTTTGGCGGGACCTACAATGAGCAGTTCTTC
abundance: NA; d_gene: TRBD1; j_gene: TRBJ1-1; v_gene: TRBV10-3; CDR3aa: CAISDHRGRVTEAFF; CDR3nt: TGTGCCATCAGTGACCATAGGGGGCGGGTCACTGAAGCTTTCTTT
abundance: NA; d_gene: TRBD2; j_gene: TRBJ2-1; v_gene: TRBV2; CDR3aa: CASSASSGRLYNEQFF; CDR3nt: TGTGCCAGCAGTGCATCTAGCGGGAGGCTCTACAATGAGCAGTTCTTC
abundance: NA; d_gene: TRBD1; j_gene: TRBJ2-7; v_gene: TRBV9; CDR3aa: CASSIGGTGAYEQYF; CDR3nt: TGTGCCAGCAGCATCGGTGGGACAGGAGCCTACGAGCAGTACTTC
abundance: NA; d_gene: TRBD1; j_gene: TRBJ1-2; v_gene: TRBV29-1; CDR3aa: CSVRQGYYGYTF; CDR3nt: TGCAGCGTTAGACAGGGCTACTATGGCTACACCTTC
abundance: NA; d_gene: TRBD1; j_gene: TRBJ1-2; v_gene: TRBV5-1; CDR3aa: CASSTDRVTCGYTF; CDR3nt: TGCGCCAGCAGCACAGACAGGGTGACTTGCGGCTACACCTTC
abundance: NA; d_gene: NA; j_gene: TRBJ2-6; v_gene: TRBV5-4; CDR3aa: CASSLALGVGANVLTF; CDR3nt: TGTGCCAGCAGCTTGGCCCTCGGGGTTGGGGCCAACGTCCTGACTTTC
abundance: NA; d_gene: NA; j_gene: TRBJ2-3; v_gene: TRBV18; CDR3aa: CASSPRATDTQYF; CDR3nt: TGTGCCAGCTCACCGCGGGCAACAGATACGCAGTATTTT
abundance: NA; d_gene: TRBD2; j_gene: TRBJ2-3; v_gene: TRBV4-1; CDR3aa: CASSPRGSGRSDTQYF; CDR3nt: TGCGCCAGCAGCCCCCGAGGGAGCGGGAGGTCAGATACGCAGTATTTT
abundance: NA; d_gene: TRBD1; j_gene: TRBJ1-2; v_gene: TRBV15; CDR3aa: CATSRFGTGEYGYTF; CDR3nt: TGTGCCACCAGCAGGTTCGGGACAGGAGAGTATGGCTACACCTTC
abundance: NA; d_gene: NA; j_gene: TRBJ1-6; v_gene: TRBV10-3; CDR3aa: CAISDRRLGSNNSPLHF; CDR3nt: TGTGCCATCAGTGATAGGAGGTTGGGATCCAATAATTCACCCCTCCACTTT
abundance: NA; d_gene: NA; j_gene: TRBJ1-2; v_gene: TRBV25-1; CDR3aa: CASRGPNTGQFYGYTF; CDR3nt: TGTGCCAGCAGGGGGCCTAACACAGGACAGTTCTATGGCTACACCTTC
abundance: NA; d_gene: TRBD1; j_gene: TRBJ1-6; v_gene: TRBV7-8; CDR3aa: CASSLVADRGSSDSPLHF; CDR3nt: TGTGCCAGCAGCTTGGTGGCGGACAGGGGCTCATCAGATTCACCCCTCCACTTT
abundance: few; d_gene: NA; j_gene: TRBJ1-1; v_gene: TRBV6-5; CDR3aa: CASSPAKNTEAFF; CDR3nt: TGTGCCAGCAGTCCCGCTAAGAACACTGAAGCTTTCTTT
abundance: few; d_gene: TRBD1; j_gene: TRBJ1-1; v_gene: TRBV5-8; CDR3aa: CASSLGLDRGGTEAFF; CDR3nt: TGTGCCAGCAGCTTGGGTCTTGACAGGGGAGGCACTGAAGCTTTCTTT
abundance: NA; d_gene: NA; j_gene: TRBJ2-3; v_gene: TRBV5-5; CDR3aa: CASSLIQGFGDTQYF; CDR3nt: TGTGCCAGCAGCTTGATTCAGGGCTTCGGAGATACGCAGTATTTT
abundance: NA; d_gene: TRBD2; j_gene: TRBJ2-3; v_gene: TRBV2; CDR3aa: CASSEEMLAGGPDTQYF; CDR3nt: TGTGCCAGCAGTGAAGAAATGCTAGCGGGAGGGCCAGATACGCAGTATTTT
abundance: NA; d_gene: TRBD1; j_gene: TRBJ2-7; v_gene: TRBV5-1; CDR3aa: CASSLEGQGDEQYF; CDR3nt: TGCGCCAGCAGCTTGGAGGGACAGGGGGACGAGCAGTACTTC
abundance: NA; d_gene: NA; j_gene: TRBJ1-5; v_gene: TRBV5-1; CDR3aa: CASSLEGNNQPQHF; CDR3nt: TGCGCCAGCAGCTTGGAGGGGAACAATCAGCCCCAGCATTTT
abundance: NA; d_gene: TRBD1; j_gene: TRBJ1-2; v_gene: TRBV11-2; CDR3aa: CASSMGTAYYGYTF; CDR3nt: TGTGCCAGCAGTATGGGGACAGCTTACTATGGCTACACCTTC
abundance: NA; d_gene: NA; j_gene: TRBJ2-3; v_gene: TRBV10-3; CDR3aa: CAIRDSDTDTQYF; CDR3nt: TGTGCCATCAGGGACAGCGATACAGATACGCAGTATTTT
abundance: NA; d_gene: NA; j_gene: TRBJ2-2; v_gene: TRBV30; CDR3aa: CAWSSTGETGELFF; CDR3nt: TGTGCCTGGAGTTCCACCGGGGAGACCGGGGAGCTGTTTTTT
abundance: few; d_gene: NA; j_gene: TRBJ1-5; v_gene: TRBV2; CDR3aa: CASTVATADQPQHF; CDR3nt: TGTGCCAGCACTGTAGCCACCGCGGATCAGCCCCAGCATTTT
abundance: NA; d_gene: NA; j_gene: TRBJ2-3; v_gene: TRBV29-1; CDR3aa: CSVSPGDTQYF; CDR3nt: TGCAGCGTTTCTCCCGGGGATACGCAGTATTTT
abundance: NA; d_gene: NA; j_gene: TRBJ2-1; v_gene: TRBV9; CDR3aa: CASSVGPVQEQFF; CDR3nt: TGTGCCAGCAGCGTAGGGCCAGTTCAAGAGCAGTTCTTC
abundance: NA; d_gene: TRBD2; j_gene: TRBJ2-4; v_gene: TRBV19; CDR3aa: CASSLSGLAGPGNIQYF; CDR3nt: TGTGCCAGTAGCTTATCGGGACTAGCGGGGCCCGGAAACATTCAGTACTTC
abundance: NA; d_gene: NA; j_gene: TRBJ1-4; v_gene: TRBV6-5; CDR3aa: CASSRVGPNEKLFF; CDR3nt: TGTGCCAGCAGCCGGGTGGGGCCTAATGAAAAACTGTTTTTT
abundance: NA; d_gene: NA; j_gene: TRBJ2-7; v_gene: TRBV5-5; CDR3aa: CASTIGQSYEQYF; CDR3nt: TGTGCCAGCACCATCGGACAGTCCTACGAGCAGTACTTC
abundance: NA; d_gene: NA; j_gene: TRBJ1-3; v_gene: TRBV7-8; CDR3aa: CASSFQTQVSSGNTIYF; CDR3nt: TGTGCCAGCAGCTTTCAAACGCAGGTCTCCTCTGGAAACACCATATATTTT
abundance: NA; d_gene: TRBD1; j_gene: TRBJ2-7; v_gene: TRBV19; CDR3aa: CASRTYDRANEQYF; CDR3nt: TGTGCCAGTAGGACTTACGACAGGGCGAACGAGCAGTACTTC
abundance: NA; d_gene: NA; j_gene: TRBJ2-3; v_gene: TRBV5-6; CDR3aa: CASSPTTGGTDTQYF; CDR3nt: TGTGCCAGCAGCCCGACGACCGGAGGCACAGATACGCAGTATTTT
abundance: NA; d_gene: NA; j_gene: TRBJ2-5; v_gene: TRBV10-3; CDR3aa: CAISGGGQETQYF; CDR3nt: TGTGCCATCAGTGGAGGAGGGCAAGAGACCCAGTACTTC
abundance: NA; d_gene: TRBD1; j_gene: TRBJ1-2; v_gene: TRBV4-2; CDR3aa: CASSLRTGLGGYTF; CDR3nt: TGTGCCAGCAGCCTTCGGACAGGGCTGGGAGGCTACACCTTC
abundance: NA; d_gene: NA; j_gene: TRBJ2-3; v_gene: TRBV7-9; CDR3aa: CASSSGVAESTDTQYF; CDR3nt: TGTGCCAGCAGCTCGGGAGTAGCGGAGAGCACAGATACGCAGTATTTT
abundance: NA; d_gene: NA; j_gene: TRBJ1-3; v_gene: TRBV7-8; CDR3aa: CASSLFPGLSGNTIYF; CDR3nt: TGTGCCAGCAGCTTATTTCCGGGTCTCTCTGGAAACACCATATATTTT
abundance: once; d_gene: TRBD1; j_gene: TRBJ2-5; v_gene: TRBV7-2; CDR3aa: CASSFKGDRAETQYF; CDR3nt: TGTGCCAGCAGCTTCAAGGGGGACAGGGCAGAGACCCAGTACTTC
abundance: NA; d_gene: TRBD1; j_gene: TRBJ1-4; v_gene: TRBV30; CDR3aa: CALTGTGGKLFF; CDR3nt: TGTGCCTTGACAGGGACCGGGGGAAAACTGTTTTTT
abundance: NA; d_gene: TRBD1; j_gene: TRBJ1-1; v_gene: TRBV13; CDR3aa: CASSLAADRGMSGSEPEAFF; CDR3nt: TGTGCCAGCAGCTTGGCGGCGGACAGGGGGATGAGCGGTTCGGAGCCTGAAGCTTTCTTT
abundance: NA; d_gene: TRBD1; j_gene: TRBJ1-1; v_gene: TRBV18; CDR3aa: CASSPISGQGALNTEAFF; CDR3nt: TGTGCCAGCTCACCAATCTCAGGACAGGGGGCCTTGAACACTGAAGCTTTCTTT
abundance: NA; d_gene: NA; j_gene: TRBJ1-2; v_gene: TRBV15; CDR3aa: CATSRKPKTVDRNYGYTF; CDR3nt: TGTGCCACCAGCAGAAAACCCAAAACCGTGGACAGAAACTATGGCTACACCTTC
abundance: once; d_gene: TRBD2; j_gene: TRBJ2-5; v_gene: TRBV11-2; CDR3aa: CASSLGPWTSGRGETQYF; CDR3nt: TGTGCCAGCAGCTTAGGGCCCTGGACTAGCGGGAGGGGAGAGACCCAGTACTTC
abundance: NA; d_gene: NA; j_gene: TRBJ2-5; v_gene: TRBV4-2; CDR3aa: CASSRGGTGRETQYF; CDR3nt: TGTGCCAGCAGCCGCGGAGGGACTGGGAGAGAGACCCAGTACTTC
abundance: NA; d_gene: NA; j_gene: TRBJ1-1; v_gene: TRBV6-1; CDR3aa: CASSEQGQEEAFF; CDR3nt: TGTGCCAGCAGTGAACAGGGACAAGAGGAAGCTTTCTTT
abundance: NA; d_gene: NA; j_gene: TRBJ1-1; v_gene: TRBV6-5; CDR3aa: CASSYRGGTEAFF; CDR3nt: TGTGCCAGCAGTTACAGGGGGGGGACTGAAGCTTTCTTT
abundance: NA; d_gene: TRBD1; j_gene: TRBJ1-2; v_gene: TRBV11-1; CDR3aa: CASSKGVWDSHGYTF; CDR3nt: TGTGCCAGCAGCAAGGGGGTCTGGGACAGTCACGGCTACACCTTC
abundance: NA; d_gene: TRBD1; j_gene: TRBJ1-2; v_gene: TRBV15; CDR3aa: CATSKDRALEGYPF; CDR3nt: TGTGCCACCAGCAAGGACAGGGCCTTGGAGGGCTACCCCTTC
abundance: NA; d_gene: NA; j_gene: TRBJ2-7; v_gene: TRBV7-9; CDR3aa: CASSLEREEQYF; CDR3nt: TGTGCCAGCAGCTTGGAGAGGGAGGAGCAGTACTTC
abundance: NA; d_gene: TRBD1; j_gene: TRBJ1-3; v_gene: TRBV5-1; CDR3aa: CASSLAAGGDSGNTIYF; CDR3nt: TGCGCCAGCAGCTTGGCGGCAGGGGGCGATTCTGGAAACACCATATATTTT
abundance: NA; d_gene: NA; j_gene: TRBJ1-2; v_gene: TRBV5-1; CDR3aa: CASSLGAYNGYPF; CDR3nt: TGCGCCAGCAGCTTGGGGGCCTATAACGGCTACCCCTTC
abundance: once; d_gene: TRBD2; j_gene: TRBJ2-2; v_gene: TRBV4-1; CDR3aa: CASSHRSAGGFTGELFF; CDR3nt: TGCGCCAGCAGCCATCGTAGTGCGGGGGGCTTCACCGGGGAGCTGTTTTTT
abundance: NA; d_gene: NA; j_gene: TRBJ2-5; v_gene: TRBV9; CDR3aa: CASSVVGQETQYF; CDR3nt: TGTGCCAGCAGCGTAGTCGGGCAAGAGACCCAGTACTTC
abundance: NA; d_gene: NA; j_gene: TRBJ2-1; v_gene: TRBV13; CDR3aa: CASSLGRAEYNNEQFF; CDR3nt: TGTGCCAGCAGCTTGGGCAGGGCCGAGTACAACAATGAGCAGTTCTTC